This is a list of T cell receptor beta chains from one sample in a study of neoadjuvant anti-PD-1 for oral cavity cancer. Measured with immunoSEQ multiplex PCR; TCRdb has only the in-frame clones, and not every one. The sample includes some 14,000 clones, 67% of them seen just once. The material sequenced was PBMCs, taken after nivolumab (anti-PD-1) treatment. Source of these receptors: a person between 40 and 79 years old with oral cavity squamous cell carcinoma. Both conserved end residues are part of each CDR3. A D gene is named only where the DNA matches it firmly. Rows may omit the clone size; those that give it use once, few, many or a size class.

J | V | size | D | DNA | CDR3
TRBJ1-5 | TRBV19 | few | . | TGTGCCAGTATGGCCCAAGCAGGGCAAAATCAGCCCCAGCATTTT | CASMAQAGQNQPQHF
TRBJ2-7 | TRBV6-1 | once | . | TGTGCCAGCAGTAATACCAACCTCTACGAGCAGTACTTC | CASSNTNLYEQYF
TRBJ2-1 | TRBV2 | . | . | TGTGCCAGCAGTGACGTCAGAGGGGATGAGCAGTTCTTC | CASSDVRGDEQFF
TRBJ2-7 | TRBV9 | . | TRBD2 | TGTGCCAGCAGCGTAGCGGCTAGCGGCCCCTACGAGCAGTACTTC | CASSVAASGPYEQYF
TRBJ2-7 | TRBV11-3 | . | TRBD1 | TGTGCCAGCAGCCCAGACAGGGGGAACGGCGAGCAGTACTTC | CASSPDRGNGEQYF
TRBJ2-7 | TRBV19 | few | TRBD2 | TGTGCCAGTAGTATGGGACTAGCGGGAGGGACCTGGGAGCAGTACTTC | CASSMGLAGGTWEQYF
TRBJ2-1 | TRBV30 | . | TRBD2 | TGTGCCTTAAACGGACTAGCGGGATACAATGAGCAGTTCTTC | CALNGLAGYNEQFF
TRBJ2-3 | TRBV27 | . | . | TGTGCCAGCAATAGGGCCGGCTTCACAGATACGCAGTATTTT | CASNRAGFTDTQYF
TRBJ1-4 | TRBV27 | . | TRBD1 | TGTGCCAGCAGTTGGACAGGGGGCAGTGAAAAACTGTTTTTT | CASSWTGGSEKLFF
TRBJ1-5 | TRBV4-1 | . | . | TGCGCCAGCAGCCAAGGCTGGGGAACCAATCAGCCCCAGCATTTT | CASSQGWGTNQPQHF
TRBJ2-5 | TRBV29-1 | once | TRBD1 | TGCAGCGTTGAAATGGACAGGAGAGTCCAAGAGACCCAGTACTTC | CSVEMDRRVQETQYF
TRBJ2-1 | TRBV15 | . | . | TGTGCCACCAGCAGAGATAATCGCCAAGGGTATGAGCAGTTCTTC | CATSRDNRQGYEQFF
TRBJ1-1 | TRBV9 | . | . | TGTGCCAGCAGCGTCTCAATCTCACTGCAGACTGAAGCTTTCTTT | CASSVSISLQTEAFF
TRBJ1-2 | TRBV5-6 | . | . | TGTGCCAGCAGCTTGCCGGCAGTACTCCTAGATGGCTACACCTTC | CASSLPAVLLDGYTF